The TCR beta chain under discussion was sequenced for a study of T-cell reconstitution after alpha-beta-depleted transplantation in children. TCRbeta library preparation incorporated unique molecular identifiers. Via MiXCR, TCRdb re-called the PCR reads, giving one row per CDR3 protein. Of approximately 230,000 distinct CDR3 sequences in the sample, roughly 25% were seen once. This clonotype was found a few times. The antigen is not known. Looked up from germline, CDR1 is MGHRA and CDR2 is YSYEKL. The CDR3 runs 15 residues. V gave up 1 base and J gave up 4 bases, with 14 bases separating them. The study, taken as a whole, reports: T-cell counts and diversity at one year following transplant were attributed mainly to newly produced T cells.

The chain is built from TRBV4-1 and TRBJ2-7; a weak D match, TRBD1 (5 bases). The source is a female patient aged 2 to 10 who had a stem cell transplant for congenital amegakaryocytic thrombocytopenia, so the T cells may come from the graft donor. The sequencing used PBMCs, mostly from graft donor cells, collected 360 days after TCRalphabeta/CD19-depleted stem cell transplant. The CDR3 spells CASSQVYRTQYEQYF. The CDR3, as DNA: TGCGCCAGCAGCCAAGTTTATAGGACACAGTACGAGCAGTACTTC.